This TCR beta chain derives from a study of blood T cells in healthy people across ages. Notes on the study in general: The percentage of naive T cells correlated strongly with TCR beta diversity.

Primers used in a second PCR of about 6 to 11 cycles were a sample-barcoded 5' primer and a J-beta primer mix. TCRdb reanalysed the 5' RACE reads using MiXCR and keeps one entry per CDR3 protein. The profile shows 710,000 or so distinct CDR3 sequences, about 34% of them singletons. Per the germline V gene, CDR1 is MNHNY and CDR2 is SVGAGI (reference sequence). After removal of 5 bases from V and 7 bases from J, the junction contained 7 bases not matched to a gene. There are 13 residues in the CDR3. This clonotype was observed at least ten times. No antigen is known for it. The TCR originated in an elderly woman in good health. V is TRBV6-6 and J is TRBJ1-2, with 7 bases aligning to TRBD1. Specimen: blood. The CDR3 DNA sequence: TGTGCCAGCAGTAAAGACAGGGCGAGTGGCTACACCTTC. This translates into CASSKDRASGYTF.